This T cell receptor (beta chain) was sequenced for a study of OX40 agonist ivuxolimab in advanced cancers. Peripheral blood came from all dose cohorts at three timepoints. Study findings and constraints: At 0.1 to 3.0 mg/kg and by week 6, CD4+ and CD8+ T cells in the blood had expanded clonally. In general, CD8+ T cells held more expanded clones than CD4+ did, on average. It was not determined which antigens were specifically recognized by the peripheral T cells that had undergone clonal expansion.

Worth noting for this clone: Its target is unknown.

V gave up 1 base and J gave up 0 bases, with 6 bases separating them. Germline-derived CDR1 and CDR2 are MNHNS and SASEGT. This CDR3 has 14 amino acids. The protocol was immunoSEQ multiplex PCR, while the TCRdb copy is restricted to in-frame clones and leaves out a portion. The sample includes 35,000 to 40,000 clones, roughly four fifths seen only once; the top ten take less than 2%. This specimen was CD4+ or CD8+ T cells sorted from blood, taken in a trial of the OX40 agonist ivuxolimab. The TCR originated in an adult with an advanced solid tumor such as melanoma, head and neck, liver or kidney cancer. This sequence joins TRBV6-1 and TRBJ1-1; no firm D call. CDR3 residues: CASSEEYMNTEAFF. CDR3 coding DNA: TGTGCCAGCAGTGAAGAGTATATGAACACTGAAGCTTTCTTT.